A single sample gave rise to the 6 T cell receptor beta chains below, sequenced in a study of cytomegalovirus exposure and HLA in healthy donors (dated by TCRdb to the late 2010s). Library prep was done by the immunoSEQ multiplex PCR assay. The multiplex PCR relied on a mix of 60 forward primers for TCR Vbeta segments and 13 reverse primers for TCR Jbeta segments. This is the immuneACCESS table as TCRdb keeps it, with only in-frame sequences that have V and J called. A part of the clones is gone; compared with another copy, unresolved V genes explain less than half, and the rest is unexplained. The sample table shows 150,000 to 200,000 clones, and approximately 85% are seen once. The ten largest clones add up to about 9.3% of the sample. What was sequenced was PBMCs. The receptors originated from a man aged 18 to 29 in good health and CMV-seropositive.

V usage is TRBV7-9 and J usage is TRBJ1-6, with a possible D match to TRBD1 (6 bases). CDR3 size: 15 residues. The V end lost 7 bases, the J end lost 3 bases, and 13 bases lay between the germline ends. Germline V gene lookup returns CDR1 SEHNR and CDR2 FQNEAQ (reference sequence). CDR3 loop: CASTTGTNYNSPLHF. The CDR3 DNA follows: TGTGCCAGCACCACTGGGACAAACTATAATTCACCCCTCCACTTT.

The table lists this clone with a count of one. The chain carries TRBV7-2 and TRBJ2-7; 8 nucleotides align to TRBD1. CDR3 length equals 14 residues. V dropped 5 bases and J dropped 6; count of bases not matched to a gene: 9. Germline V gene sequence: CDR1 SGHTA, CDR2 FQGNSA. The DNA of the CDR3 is TGTGCCAGCAGCCCTTCGCCAGGGGGCTCCGAGCAGTACTTC. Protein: CASSPSPGGSEQYF.

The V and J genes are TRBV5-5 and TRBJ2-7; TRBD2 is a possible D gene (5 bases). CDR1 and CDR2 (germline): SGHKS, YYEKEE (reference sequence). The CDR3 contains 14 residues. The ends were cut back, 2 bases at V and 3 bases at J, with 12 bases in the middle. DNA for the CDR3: TGTGCCAGCAGCTTAGCGGAAGAAGGCTACGAGCAGTACTTC. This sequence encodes CASSLAEEGYEQYF.

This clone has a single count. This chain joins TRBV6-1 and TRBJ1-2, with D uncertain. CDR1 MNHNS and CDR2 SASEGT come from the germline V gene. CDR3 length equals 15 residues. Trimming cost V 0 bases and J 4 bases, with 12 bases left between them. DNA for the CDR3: TGTGCCAGCAGTGAAGCGGGAGGGATTACCTATGGCTACACCTTC. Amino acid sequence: CASSEAGGITYGYTF.

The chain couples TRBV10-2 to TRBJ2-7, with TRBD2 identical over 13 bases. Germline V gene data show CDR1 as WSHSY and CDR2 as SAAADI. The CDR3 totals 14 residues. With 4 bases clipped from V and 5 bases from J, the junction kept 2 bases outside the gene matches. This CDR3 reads CASSGLAGGDEQYF. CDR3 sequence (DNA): TGCGCCAGCAGTGGACTAGCGGGGGGAGACGAGCAGTACTTC.

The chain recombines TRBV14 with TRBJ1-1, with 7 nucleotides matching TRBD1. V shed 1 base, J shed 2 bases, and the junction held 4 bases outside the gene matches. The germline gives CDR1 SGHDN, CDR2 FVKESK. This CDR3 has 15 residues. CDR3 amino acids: CASSQAGGANTEAFF. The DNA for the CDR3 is TGTGCCAGCAGCCAAGCAGGGGGTGCCAACACTGAAGCTTTCTTT.